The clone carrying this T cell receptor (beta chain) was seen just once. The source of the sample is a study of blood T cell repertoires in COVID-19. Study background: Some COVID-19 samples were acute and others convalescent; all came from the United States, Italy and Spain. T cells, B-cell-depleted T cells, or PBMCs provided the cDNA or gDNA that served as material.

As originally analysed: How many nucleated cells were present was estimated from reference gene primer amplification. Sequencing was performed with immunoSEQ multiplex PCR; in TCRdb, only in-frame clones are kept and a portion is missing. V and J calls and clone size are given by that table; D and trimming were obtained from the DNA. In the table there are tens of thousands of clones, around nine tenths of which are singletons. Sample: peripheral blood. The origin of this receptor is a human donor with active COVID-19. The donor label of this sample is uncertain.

Here the CDR3 reads CASSPTGVGYEQYF. CDR3 bases: TGTGCCAGCAGCCCAACAGGGGTCGGCTACGAGCAGTACTTC. The V call is TRBV11-1, the J call TRBJ2-7; 7 bases map to TRBD1. Trimming took 5 bases from V and 3 from J; bases not matched to a gene: 7. Germline V gene lookup returns CDR1 SGHAT and CDR2 FQDESV (reference sequence). This CDR3 comprises 14 residues.